This T cell receptor (beta chain) was recorded in a study of CD8 T cells in Susac syndrome. Study information: Among the Susac syndrome patients sequenced, over five had active disease and under 10 were in remission.

RNA totalling roughly 0.5 to 1 ug underwent reverse transcription with random hexamers. TCRdb recomputed calls from the immunoSEQ multiplex PCR reads with MiXCR, one row per CDR3 protein. The table shows 150,000 to 200,000 distinct CDR3 sequences, with over 75% occurring only once. Study conclusions and caveats: The Susac syndrome CD4+ T cell repertoires displayed no clonal expansion. The study recognized that its TCR sequencing and HLA analysis covered a relatively small number of individuals.

Points on this clonotype: Its antigen is unidentified.

CDR1 is SNHLY, CDR2 FYNNEI, per germline. The CDR3 extends over 14 amino acids. V dropped 4 bases and J dropped 5; count of bases not matched to a gene: 6. Sequencing of TCR beta was performed on blood CD8+ T cells and on blood CD4+ T cells. The chain couples TRBV2 to TRBJ2-3, with 7 bases identical to TRBD2. The material sequenced was CD4+ T cells from PBMCs. This receptor was identified in a human donor with Susac syndrome. The CDR3 DNA reads TGTGCCAGCAGTGTCACCAGGGAGGGAGATACGCAGTATTTT. It codes for CASSVTREGDTQYF.